These 18 T cell receptor beta chains came from one sample sequenced in a study of blood T cell repertoires in COVID-19. Clones were sequenced by immunoSEQ multiplex PCR, and TCRdb holds only the in-frame ones, with some missing. The table includes about 130,000 clones, around four fifths detected once. The sample taken for sequencing was peripheral blood. Receptors originate from a man in his sixties with acute or convalescent COVID-19.

As DNA, the CDR3 is TGTGCCGCAACTAAGGGGACAGCGAACACTGAAGCTTTCTTT. Encoded protein: CAATKGTANTEAFF. The rearrangement joins TRBV6-5 to TRBJ1-1, with 7 bases matching TRBD1. Germline V gene sequence: CDR1 MNHEY, CDR2 SVGAGI. The J segment lost 1 base and the V segment lost 11 bases, leaving 10 bases of the junction unmatched. The CDR3 sequence is 14 residues long.

V usage is TRBV12-3 or TRBV12-4 and J usage is TRBJ2-1, with D hard to call. The CDR3 spans 13 residues. V lost 7 bases and J 4 bases, leaving 11 bases between the germline ends. The CDR3 here is CASTSPGYNEQFF. The DNA of the CDR3 is TGTGCCAGCACCTCCCCCGGGTACAATGAGCAGTTCTTC.

V and J are TRBV19 and TRBJ1-2; 10 nucleotides agree with TRBD1. Losses at the gene ends were 8 bases for V and 4 bases for J; bases not matched to a gene: 10. This CDR3 is built from 15 residues. Per the germline V gene, CDR1 is LNHDA and CDR2 is SQIVND (reference sequence). This chain's CDR3 is CASQNSGQGIYGYTF. The CDR3 bases are TGTGCCAGTCAAAACTCGGGACAGGGGATCTATGGCTACACCTTC.

To note about this clone: This CDR3 is also generated by other DNA sequences in the sample. The chain employs TRBV28 and TRBJ1-1, with D perhaps matching TRBD1 (5 bases). V was pared by 2 bases and J by 4 bases, with 5 bases between. The CDR3 loop spans 12 amino acids. From germline, CDR1 is MDHEN and CDR2 SYDVKM. This CDR3 is CASSLQGTEAFF. CDR3 nucleotide sequence: TGTGCCAGCAGTTTACAGGGCACTGAAGCTTTCTTT. Filled out from reference TRBV28 and TRBJ1-1, the complete variable domain reads DVKVTQSSRYLVKRTGEKVFLECVQDMDHENMFWYRQDPGLGLRLIYFSYDVKMKEKGDIPEGYSVSREKKERFSLILESASTNQTSMYLCASSLQGTEAFFGQGTRLTVV.

The V gene is TRBV6-6, the J gene TRBJ1-5; TRBD1 matches at 8 bases. Per germline, CDR1 MNHNY and CDR2 SVGAGI (reference sequence). V gave up 6 bases and J gave up 5 bases; unmatched junction bases: 6. The CDR3 covers 14 residues. The DNA for the CDR3 is TGTGCCAGCAGCCTCGGACAGGGCGATCAGCCCCAGCATTTT. Translating gives CASSLGQGDQPQHF.

In its sample, this clone was seen once. The chain uses TRBV30 and TRBJ2-3; 8 positions agree with TRBD1. This CDR3 region has 12 residues. V gave up 7 bases and J gave up 6 bases; unmatched junction bases: 6. Germline V gene data show CDR1 as GTSNPN and CDR2 as SVGIG (reference sequence). CDR3 loop: CAYDRGGDTQYF. In DNA form, the CDR3 reads TGTGCCTACGACAGGGGCGGGGATACGCAGTATTTT. The full variable domain, completed using reference TRBV30 and TRBJ2-3, is SQTIHQWPATLVQPVGSPLSLECTVEGTSNPNLYWYRQAAGRGLQLLFYSVGIGQISSEVPQNLSASRPQDRQFILSSKKLLLSDSGFYLCAYDRGGDTQYFGPGTRLTVL.

V and J are TRBV13 and TRBJ1-2; the match to TRBD1 covers 7 bases. Germline lookup yields CDR1 PRHDT and CDR2 FYEKMQ (reference sequence). The CDR3 spans 12 residues. J lost 4 bases, V lost 5 bases, and 1 base had no gene match. CDR3 DNA sequence: TGTGCCAGCAGCACAGGGGCCTATGGCTACACCTTC. This gives the protein CASSTGAYGYTF.

CDR3 sequence (DNA): TGTGCCTGGAGTATCCGGGGCGAGCAGTACTTC. It codes for CAWSIRGEQYF. J is TRBJ2-7 and V is TRBV30; D is perhaps TRBD2 (5 bases). Germline V gene lookup returns CDR1 GTSNPN and CDR2 SVGIG (reference sequence). The CDR3 is 11 residues long. V shed 2 bases and J shed 6 bases, with 8 bases lying between them.

This clone was found a few times. The chain employs TRBV19 and TRBJ2-1; TRBD2 matches at 12 bases. Germline V gene data show CDR1 as LNHDA and CDR2 as SQIVND (reference sequence). Losses at the gene ends were 5 bases for V and 1 base for J; bases not matched to a gene: 9. CDR3 length: 18 residues. The CDR3 here is CASSLRLAGGSSYNEQFF. The DNA for the CDR3 is TGTGCCAGTAGTTTGCGGCTAGCGGGAGGGTCTTCCTACAATGAGCAGTTCTTC. Full variable domain (missing parts from reference TRBV19 and TRBJ2-1): DGGITQSPKYLFRKEGQNVTLSCEQNLNHDAMYWYRQDPGQGLRLIYYSQIVNDFQKGDIAEGYSVSREKKESFPLTVTSAQKNPTAFYLCASSLRLAGGSSYNEQFFGPGTRLTVL.

This clone was detected only a few times. The chain couples TRBV24-1 to TRBJ2-1; D might be TRBD2 (5 bases). Per the germline V gene, CDR1 is KGHDR and CDR2 is SFDVKD. The V gene lost 2 bases and the J gene lost 7 bases, with 14 bases spanning the gap. CDR3 length: 15 amino acids. The CDR3 protein is CATSDYAGGLNEQFF. For the CDR3, the DNA is TGTGCCACCAGTGATTACGCGGGCGGGCTTAATGAGCAGTTCTTC.

The table lists this clone with a few counts. The chain recombines TRBV30 with TRBJ1-4; no clear D. The CDR3 runs 12 residues. CDR1 and CDR2 from the germline V gene are GTSNPN and SVGIG (reference sequence). V gave up 0 bases and J gave up 8 bases, with 7 bases separating them. The CDR3 spells CAWSVLREKLFF. CDR3 DNA sequence: TGTGCCTGGAGTGTATTGAGGGAAAAACTGTTTTTT.

The chain links TRBV30 to TRBJ1-2, with D unresolved. The germline gives CDR1 GTSNPN, CDR2 SVGIG (reference sequence). Between the trimmed V and J ends, which lost 3 bases and 8 bases, there was a span of 16 bases. The CDR3 spans 13 residues. CDR3 nucleotides: TGTGCCTGGAGCACGACTGAGGTCAAGGGCTACACCTTC. Residues: CAWSTTEVKGYTF. The entire variable domain, with the rest obtained from reference TRBV30 and TRBJ1-2, is as follows: SQTIHQWPATLVQPVGSPLSLECTVEGTSNPNLYWYRQAAGRGLQLLFYSVGIGQISSEVPQNLSASRPQDRQFILSSKKLLLSDSGFYLCAWSTTEVKGYTFGSGTRLTVV.

This clone was detected a few times. The chain has TRBV10-3 and TRBJ1-6, with a possible D match to TRBD1 (5 bases). Germline loops: CDR1 ENHRY, CDR2 SYGVKD. CDR3 length: 17 amino acids. V was shortened by 3 bases and J by 0 bases, with 12 bases between the two germline ends. The CDR3 loop is CAISDGGFGSYNSPLHF. In nucleotides, the CDR3 is TGTGCCATCAGTGACGGGGGTTTCGGCTCCTATAATTCACCCCTCCACTTT.

V gene TRBV9 combines with J gene TRBJ2-3; TRBD2 matches at 11 bases. Germline CDR1 is SGDLS and CDR2 is YYNGEE. V trimming: 4 bases; J trimming: 0 bases; junction bases outside the gene matches: 4. CDR3 length: 16 residues. CDR3 region: CASSIRLAGSTDTQYF. CDR3 in DNA: TGTGCCAGCAGCATCAGACTAGCGGGAAGCACAGATACGCAGTATTTT.

The chain is built from TRBV3-1 (or the pseudogene TRBV3-2) and TRBJ1-4, with D unresolved. V was shortened by 1 base and J by 7 bases, with 13 bases between the two germline ends. Germline-derived CDR1 and CDR2 are LGHDT and YNNKEL (reference sequence). The CDR3 has 15 residues. This CDR3 reads CASSQAFLYGEKLFF. The CDR3 region has the DNA TGTGCCAGCAGCCAAGCCTTCTTATACGGTGAAAAACTGTTTTTT.

The rearrangement links TRBV5-1 to TRBJ1-1; tentatively, D is TRBD1 (5 bases). CDR3 length equals 14 residues. V shed 2 bases and J shed 3 bases, with 11 bases lying between them. The germline V gene encodes CDR1 SGHRS and CDR2 YFSETQ. Here the CDR3 reads CASSFAGSHTEAFF. In DNA, the CDR3 is TGCGCCAGCAGCTTTGCAGGGTCCCACACTGAAGCTTTCTTT.

The chain joins TRBV5-5 to TRBJ2-1; 8 positions match TRBD2. CDR1 and CDR2 (germline): SGHKS, YYEKEE (reference sequence). Trimming at V came to 4 bases and at J to 4 bases, leaving 7 bases not matched to a gene. CDR3 size: 15 residues. The DNA for the CDR3 is TGTGCCAGCAGCCTGGGACTAGTCCCTTACAATGAGCAGTTCTTC. It yields the protein CASSLGLVPYNEQFF.

The chain couples TRBV11-3 to TRBJ2-1, with 8 bases matching TRBD2. Losses at the gene ends were 6 bases for V and 8 bases for J; bases not matched to a gene: 9. Germline values: CDR1 SGHNT, CDR2 YENEEA. This CDR3 spans 14 amino acids. The CDR3 coding sequence is TGTGCCAGCAGTTACCGGGGGGGGTCGGATGAGCAGTTCTTC. This encodes CASSYRGGSDEQFF.